This T cell receptor beta chain is drawn from a study of technical replicates of blood from several donors (dated by TCRdb to the late 2010s). As to this clone: Its antigen target is currently unknown. No much larger clonotype is one base removed from it; base qualities were not supplied.

Library preparation used the immunoSEQ multiplex PCR assay. This immuneACCESS table, as held by TCRdb, lists in-frame sequences with V and J called but not all clones. Of the missing ones, under half trace to an unresolved V gene in checked studies; the others have no known cause. In this sample the table shows about 83,000 clones, just over 90% of which occur a single time. The ten largest clones represent around 0.25% of the sample. This TCR derives from a human donor in good health. The specimen sequenced was T cells isolated from PBMCs.

The sequenced DNA: TGTGCCAGCAGCGTAGCAGAGAGGCTGACCCAGTACTTC. Its coded protein is CASSVAERLTQYF. The V and J genes are TRBV9 and TRBJ2-5, with no confidently assigned D gene. The CDR3 sequence holds 13 residues, the cysteine and phenylalanine included. This entry keeps only the CDR3 DNA: 39 bases, framed from base 1. The junction shows trimming of 0 bases on V and 7 bases on J, plus 10 bases between the germline ends. Reading the germline V gene gives CDR1 SGDLS and CDR2 YYNGEE.